Following are 25 T cell receptor beta chains from one sample sequenced in a study of blood T cells in healthy people across ages. The use of a sample-barcoded 5' primer and a J-beta primer mix characterized a second PCR of roughly 6 to 11 cycles. TCRdb re-called the 5' RACE reads with MiXCR, one entry per CDR3 protein. Here the sample spans 1.5 million to 2 million distinct CDR3 sequences, roughly two fifths being singletons. Sequenced sample: blood. Receptors were obtained from a human donor in good health.

This clonotype was recorded a few times. The J gene is TRBJ1-5, the V gene TRBV12-3 or TRBV12-4; D gene unclear. The V end lost 6 bases, the J end lost 0 bases, and 9 bases lay between the germline ends. The CDR3 extends over 14 amino acids. The CDR3 coding sequence is TGTGCCAGCAGGTCCACAAATAGCAATCAGCCCCAGCATTTT. Amino acids: CASRSTNSNQPQHF.

This chain joins TRBV7-2 and TRBJ1-1; possibly TRBD1 for D (6 bases). The CDR3 has 15 amino acids. The V gene's germline CDR1 is SGHTA and CDR2 FQGNSA. Trimming shortened V by 7 bases and J by 6 bases, and 21 bases separated the two germline ends. The CDR3, as DNA: TGTGCCAGCACCCAGTCAGGGGCCCGGGCGGCTGAAGCTTTCTTT. It is translated as CASTQSGARAAEAFF.

V is TRBV5-1 and J is TRBJ1-6; D possibly corresponds to TRBD1 (6 bases). The CDR3 loop spans 15 amino acids. CDR1 is SGHRS, CDR2 YFSETQ, per germline. V was shortened by 4 bases and J by 7 bases, with 15 bases between the two germline ends. The CDR3 region is CASSPGPGENSPLHF. CDR3 sequence (DNA): TGCGCCAGCAGCCCGGGGCCAGGGGAGAATTCACCCCTCCACTTT. The complete variable domain, with remaining parts taken from reference TRBV5-1 and TRBJ1-6, reads KAGVTQTPRYLIKTRGQQVTLSCSPISGHRSVSWYQQTPGQGLQFLFEYFSETQRNKGNFPGRFSGRQFSNSRSEMNVSTLELGDSALYLCASSPGPGENSPLHFGNGTRLTVT.

The chain employs TRBV29-1 and TRBJ1-4, with TRBD1 identical over 8 bases. CDR1 and CDR2 (germline): SQVTM, ANQGSEA. V lost 5 bases and J lost 4; bases outside the gene matches: 6. The CDR3 is 14 residues long. The CDR3 loop is CSVFRGRDNEKLFF. Written as DNA, the CDR3 is TGCAGCGTTTTCAGGGGGCGAGATAATGAAAAACTGTTTTTT.

This clonotype was detected a few times. The chain joins TRBV21-1 to TRBJ1-2. TRBV21-1 is annotated as a pseudogene. The CDR3 covers 14 residues. In DNA, the CDR3 is TGTGCCAGCAGCAAAGTGGTGAAGGCTGCGGGCTACACCTTC. Its translation is CASSKVVKAAGYTF.

This clonotype has only a few counts. The V and J genes are TRBV2 and TRBJ2-3; 7 nucleotides align to TRBD2. Germline values: CDR1 SNHLY, CDR2 FYNNEI. The CDR3 extends over 16 amino acids. The ends lost 4 bases at V and 2 bases at J; junction bases unmatched: 9. This CDR3 reads CASSALGGTNTDTQYF. As DNA, the CDR3 is TGTGCCAGCAGTGCGCTCGGGGGGACCAACACAGATACGCAGTATTTT.

This clonotype was seen a handful of times. The chain has TRBV14 and TRBJ1-2; the D gene is possibly TRBD1 (5 bases). Germline CDR1 and CDR2: SGHDN and FVKESK. Trimming removed 4 bases at V and 8 bases at J, with 17 bases between. The length of the CDR3 is 14 residues. In DNA form, the CDR3 reads TGTGCCAGCAGCCTCACTAGGAGGGGCTACGGCTACACCTTC. Translation: CASSLTRRGYGYTF.

The rearrangement links TRBV20-1 to TRBJ2-4; a weak D match, TRBD2 (6 bases). This CDR3 is 13 amino acids long. CDR1 is DFQATT and CDR2 is SNEGSKA in the germline V gene (reference sequence). V shed 6 bases and J shed 13 bases, with 22 bases lying between them. The CDR3 sequence is CSASEDGRDTQYF. The CDR3, as DNA: TGCAGTGCGAGTGAAGACGGGAGAGACACCCAGTACTTC.

This clonotype was observed a handful of times. The gene calls are TRBV7-2 and TRBJ2-5; D perhaps matches TRBD1 (6 bases). The germline V gene has CDR1 SGHTA and CDR2 FQGNSA. The CDR3 sequence is 14 residues long. The V end was cut by 5 bases, the J end by 5 bases, with 15 bases between. The CDR3 DNA sequence: TGTGCCAGCAGCCTCAACAGGGCGGTGGAGACCCAGTACTTC. As protein: CASSLNRAVETQYF.

This clonotype has more than one count but fewer than ten. This chain uses TRBV7-3 with TRBJ2-1; D may be TRBD1 (6 bases). CDR3 size: 15 residues. Trimming cost V 4 bases and J 0 bases, with 10 bases left between them. The V gene's germline CDR1 is SGHTA and CDR2 FQGTGA. CDR3 protein: CASSSLGGSYNEQFF. In DNA, the CDR3 is TGTGCCAGCAGCTCCCTAGGGGGCTCCTACAATGAGCAGTTCTTC. Variable domain in full (rest from reference TRBV7-3 and TRBJ2-1): GAGVSQTPSNKVTEKGKYVELRCDPISGHTALYWYRQSLGQGPEFLIYFQGTGAADDSGLPNDRFFAVRPEGSVSTLKIQRTERGDSAVYLCASSSLGGSYNEQFFGPGTRLTVL.

This clonotype has ten or more counts. The rearrangement uses TRBV5-1 and TRBJ2-3; D gene ambiguous. This CDR3 has 15 amino acids. V lost 3 bases to trimming and J lost 0 bases, with 11 bases between them. The germline V gene encodes CDR1 SGHRS and CDR2 YFSETQ. In DNA form, the CDR3 reads TGCGCCAGCAGCTCGTCTAGGGATAGCACAGATACGCAGTATTTT. Translated: CASSSSRDSTDTQYF.

This clonotype was counted between two and nine times. This chain connects TRBV20-1 to TRBJ2-1; 12 bases align to TRBD2. Germline assignment: CDR1 DFQATT and CDR2 SNEGSKA (reference sequence). The length of the CDR3 is 15 residues. Trimming at V came to 6 bases and at J to 8 bases, leaving 11 bases not matched to a gene. CDR3 protein: CSAEPLAGGPHEQFF. For the CDR3, the DNA is TGCAGTGCAGAGCCTCTAGCGGGGGGGCCGCATGAGCAGTTCTTC.

This rearrangement joins TRBV9 to TRBJ1-2; TRBD1 matches at 7 bases. This CDR3 is 14 amino acids long. The ends lost 1 base at V and 4 bases at J; junction bases unmatched: 4. In germline, CDR1 is SGDLS, CDR2 YYNGEE. This CDR3 is CASSVPGQPYGYTF. Here the CDR3 DNA reads TGTGCCAGCAGCGTACCGGGACAGCCCTATGGCTACACCTTC.

CDR3 sequence reads: CASSFDRGENYGYTF. Written as DNA, the CDR3 is TGTGCCAGCAGCTTCGACAGGGGAGAAAACTATGGCTACACCTTC. The chain couples TRBV7-2 to TRBJ1-2, with 8 bases fitting TRBD1. The V and J ends lost 3 bases and 2 bases, in that order; junction bases with no gene match: 5. The CDR3 is 15 residues long. Germline V CDR1 and CDR2: SGHTA, FQGNSA.

The chain uses TRBV6-6 and TRBJ2-3; 11 bases are shared with TRBD1. This CDR3 is built from 15 residues. Trimming removed 11 bases from V and 2 bases from J; junction bases left unmatched: 9. Germline V gives CDR1 MNHNY, CDR2 SVGAGI (reference sequence). The CDR3 DNA sequence: TGTGCCGCTGGGGGACAGGGGGGCTTCACAGATACGCAGTATTTT. Protein product: CAAGGQGGFTDTQYF.

With regard to this clonotype: This CDR3 fails to terminate in the conserved phenylalanine or tryptophan, so it likely reflects a read error. The chain couples TRBV4-1 to TRBJ1-2; a weak D match, TRBD1 (5 bases). Deletions cut 3 bases from V and 6 bases from J, with 17 bases between. The CDR3 totals 15 residues. Per the germline V gene, CDR1 is MGHRA and CDR2 is YSYEKL. The CDR3 loop reads CASSHYQGETNGYTC. CDR3 nucleotides: TGCGCCAGCAGCCACTATCAAGGGGAAACTAATGGCTACACCTGC.

This rearrangement joins TRBV4-3 to TRBJ1-2; no clear D gene. CDR1 LGHNA and CDR2 YSLEER come from the germline V gene. The CDR3 consists of 19 residues. The germline V and J ends were trimmed by 0 bases and 4 bases, with 24 bases remaining between them. The CDR3 here is CASSQDLGSAIINSYGYTF. In DNA form, the CDR3 reads TGCGCCAGCAGCCAAGATTTAGGCAGTGCTATAATAAACTCCTATGGCTACACCTTC.

The chain is built from TRBV20-1 and TRBJ1-6; unclear D gene. The V end was cut by 0 bases, the J end by 10 bases, with 16 bases between. Per germline, CDR1 DFQATT and CDR2 SNEGSKA (reference sequence). CDR3 size: 15 residues. The DNA of the CDR3 is TGCAGTGCTAGAGAGTATGGTAGGGAGCACTCACCCCTCCACTTT. Its translation: CSAREYGREHSPLHF.

This clonotype was observed a few times. This chain uses TRBV29-1 with TRBJ2-3, with TRBD1 identical over 7 bases. The trim removed 6 bases at V and 2 bases at J, leaving 5 bases unmatched. Germline loops: CDR1 SQVTM, CDR2 ANQGSEA. The CDR3 consists of 13 residues. DNA of the CDR3: TGCAGCGTGAGGGACAGCTTCACAGATACGCAGTATTTT. Encoded protein: CSVRDSFTDTQYF.

The rearrangement links TRBV5-1 to TRBJ1-2; D is unclear. This CDR3 region has 14 residues. The germline gives CDR1 SGHRS, CDR2 YFSETQ. Between the trimmed V and J ends, which lost 0 bases and 4 bases, there was a span of 10 bases. CDR3 nucleotide sequence: TGCGCCAGCAGCTTGGGTGCGGCTGGCTATGGCTACACCTTC. Residues: CASSLGAAGYGYTF.

The chain couples TRBV16 to TRBJ1-5, with D hard to call. Trimming pared 4 bases from V and 6 bases from J, leaving 7 bases between. The CDR3 consists of 12 residues. Germline lookup yields CDR1 KGHSY and CDR2 FQNENV. The CDR3: CASSPLAQPQHF. Here the CDR3 DNA reads TGTGCCAGCAGCCCGTTAGCTCAGCCCCAGCATTTT.

CDR3: CSVVRALNTEAFF. The DNA of the CDR3 is TGCAGCGTTGTGAGAGCATTGAACACTGAAGCTTTCTTT. The chain has TRBV29-1 and TRBJ1-1; D is ambiguous. V was pared by 4 bases and J by 0 bases, with 9 bases between. The CDR3 has 13 amino acids. Germline V lookup: CDR1 SQVTM, CDR2 ANQGSEA.

This clonotype was recorded a few times. The chain links TRBV29-1 to TRBJ2-3; 9 positions match TRBD1. This CDR3 has 13 amino acids. V was pared by 4 bases and J by 4 bases, with 3 bases of the junction left unmatched. Germline V gene data show CDR1 as SQVTM and CDR2 as ANQGSEA. CDR3 coding DNA: TGCAGCGTTGGGGACAGGGCGGCAGATACGCAGTATTTT. Its translation: CSVGDRAADTQYF.

The rearrangement links TRBV7-6 to TRBJ1-5, with 7 bases aligning to TRBD1. Germline V gene lookup returns CDR1 SGHVS and CDR2 FNYEAQ. The CDR3 covers 14 residues. The J segment lost 5 bases and the V segment lost 1 base, leaving 2 bases of the junction unmatched. CDR3 in amino acids: CASSLEGAYQPQHF. The CDR3 bases are TGTGCCAGCAGCTTAGAGGGGGCCTATCAGCCCCAGCATTTT.

The V and J genes are TRBV7-2 and TRBJ2-7; no firm D call. Trimming pared 5 bases from V and 0 bases from J, leaving 14 bases between. There are 15 residues in the CDR3. CDR1 and CDR2 from the germline V gene are SGHTA and FQGNSA. This CDR3 reads CASSPYSDFSYEQYF. The CDR3 DNA reads TGTGCCAGCAGCCCATACAGTGATTTCTCCTACGAGCAGTACTTC.